This TCR beta chain was identified during a study of beta chain features in type 1 diabetes. Study outcomes and limitations: The naive, central memory and Treg TCRB repertoires looked more alike in patients than they did in healthy donors. Possible PCR preference for shorter templates applied equally to patients and controls. At VDJ recombination sites, type 1 diabetes patients had fewer insertions and more deleted nucleotides. Type 1 diabetes patients showed a moderate but significant shortening of TCRB CDR3s in all four CD4+ subsets.

A CD45RO/CCR7/CD25/CD127/CD95/CD27 panel sorted naive, central memory, regulatory and stem cell-like memory CD4+ cells. V was shortened by 2 bases and J by 4 bases, with 15 bases between the two germline ends. This CDR3 spans 16 amino acids. CDR1 is SEHNR and CDR2 is FQNEAQ in the germline V gene (reference sequence). Sequenced material consisted of expressed TCRB transcripts (all of the isolated RNA was reverse transcribed). Repertoires were generated with immunoSEQ multiplex PCR, while TCRdb's copy carries only in-frame clones and drops some. The sample yields some 290,000 clones, roughly an eighth seen once. For this clone: Its cognate antigen is unknown.

This TCR derives from a man in his thirties or forties with type 1 diabetes. The chain recombines TRBV7-9 with TRBJ2-1; tentatively, D is TRBD1 (6 bases). Source material: naive CD4+ T cells from blood. The CDR3 spells CASSLIGGDRYNEQFF. For the CDR3, the DNA is TGTGCCAGCAGCTTAATAGGGGGAGACCGTTACAATGAGCAGTTCTTC.